A selection of T cell receptor beta chains follows, all from one sample in a study of T cells in Graves' hyperthyroidism and ophthalmopathy. From the multiplex PCR reads, TCRdb called clonotypes with MiXCR, one entry per CDR3 protein. Seen here are about 410,000 distinct CDR3 sequences, approximately 14% observed once, and the top ten hold approximately 13%. The sample was blood. The receptors come from a man aged 18 to 30 with Graves' ophthalmopathy. Each CDR3 is given with its conserved first and last residue. The order of the fields is V gene, D gene, clone size, J gene, CDR3 DNA, CDR3 protein. D genes are given only for firm matches. Expanded clones are given a class, and other clones once, few, many or no size at all.

v_gene: TRBV15
d_gene: NA
abundance: NA
j_gene: TRBJ1-3
CDR3nt: TGTGTCACCAGCAGAGATGGAGGGTGGGAAAACACCATATATTTT
CDR3aa: CVTSRDGGWENTIYF

v_gene: TRBV6-2/TRBV6-3
d_gene: NA
abundance: few
j_gene: TRBJ1-2
CDR3nt: TGTGCCAGCAGTTACCAGGCAGGACCTATTTATGGCTACACCTTC
CDR3aa: CASSYQAGPIYGYTF

v_gene: TRBV18
d_gene: NA
abundance: NA
j_gene: TRBJ2-1
CDR3nt: TGTGCCAGCTCAATGGAAGCCCTCGGGAATGAGCAGTTCTTC
CDR3aa: CASSMEALGNEQFF

v_gene: TRBV10-2
d_gene: NA
abundance: NA
j_gene: TRBJ2-7
CDR3nt: TGCGCCAGCAGTGAGGACAGGTACTCCTACGAGCAGTACTTC
CDR3aa: CASSEDRYSYEQYF

v_gene: TRBV6-1
d_gene: NA
abundance: many
j_gene: TRBJ1-4
CDR3nt: TGTGCCAGCAGTGAACCAGCTTTGCCCACAAATGAAAAACTGTTTTTT
CDR3aa: CASSEPALPTNEKLFF

v_gene: TRBV4-2
d_gene: NA
abundance: NA
j_gene: TRBJ2-7
CDR3nt: TGTGCCAGCAGCCAAGCAAGACTCCCAACCTACGAGCAGTACTTC
CDR3aa: CASSQARLPTYEQYF

v_gene: TRBV27
d_gene: NA
abundance: many
j_gene: TRBJ2-5
CDR3nt: TGTGCCAGCAGTTTAAGGCCCCAAGAGACCCAGTACTTC
CDR3aa: CASSLRPQETQYF

v_gene: TRBV11-2
d_gene: TRBD1
abundance: many
j_gene: TRBJ1-2
CDR3nt: TGTGCCAGCAGCATAAACAGGGGCGGCTACACCTTC
CDR3aa: CASSINRGGYTF

v_gene: TRBV7-8
d_gene: TRBD1
abundance: NA
j_gene: TRBJ1-2
CDR3nt: TGTGCCAGCAGCACACGGACAGGGCCCCCCGACTATGGCTACACCTTC
CDR3aa: CASSTRTGPPDYGYTF

v_gene: TRBV20-1
d_gene: NA
abundance: many
j_gene: TRBJ1-2
CDR3nt: TGCAGTGCACCGTTCGGGGCCAACTATGGCTACACCTTC
CDR3aa: CSAPFGANYGYTF

v_gene: TRBV20-1
d_gene: TRBD1
abundance: many
j_gene: TRBJ1-1
CDR3nt: TGCAGTGCTCAGGGGGCTAGAATAGAAGCTTTCTTT
CDR3aa: CSAQGARIEAFF

v_gene: TRBV5-1
d_gene: TRBD2
abundance: NA
j_gene: TRBJ2-3
CDR3nt: TGCGCCAGCAGCTTGGGGGCGGGAGGGCCGGTCGACGTAGGAGATACGCAGTATTTT
CDR3aa: CASSLGAGGPVDVGDTQYF

v_gene: TRBV24-1
d_gene: NA
abundance: NA
j_gene: TRBJ1-3
CDR3nt: TGTGCCACCAGTGATAGTTACTCTGGAAACACCATATATTTT
CDR3aa: CATSDSYSGNTIYF